Each of the 17 T cell receptor beta chains below was sequenced from the same sample in a study of T cell responses to AZD1222 COVID-19 vaccine. Produced via immunoSEQ multiplex PCR; TCRdb's table is partial and in-frame only. The table lists some 95,000 clones, about 88% of them singletons. Sample: peripheral blood, taken on day 0 of AZD1222 vaccination. These receptors were collected from an adult in good health.

Here the CDR3 DNA reads TGTGCCAGCAGTTTGTCAGTCTACGAGCAGTACTTC. Its protein is CASSLSVYEQYF. V and J are TRBV12-3 or TRBV12-4 and TRBJ2-7; D is ambiguous. This CDR3 comprises 12 residues. Between the trimmed V and J ends, which lost 3 bases and 3 bases, there was a span of 6 bases.

V gene TRBV6-5 combines with J gene TRBJ2-7; D is undetermined. The germline V gene has CDR1 MNHEY and CDR2 SVGAGI. The CDR3 runs to 14 residues. Trimming cost V 6 bases and J 3 bases, with 15 bases left between them. The CDR3 protein is CASRSGLRDYEQYF. The CDR3, as DNA: TGTGCCAGCAGGTCGGGTTTAAGGGACTACGAGCAGTACTTC.

The DNA of the CDR3 is TGTGCCAGCAGTTTAGATTTGGGATCAACTAATGAAAAACTGTTTTTT. This codes for CASSLDLGSTNEKLFF. This chain uses TRBV28 with TRBJ1-4; D gene unclear. CDR1 and CDR2 from the germline V gene are MDHEN and SYDVKM. V was trimmed by 2 bases and J by 0 bases, leaving 10 bases between them. The CDR3 loop spans 16 amino acids. The variable domain in full, with the rest retrieved from reference TRBV28 and TRBJ1-4, is DVKVTQSSRYLVKRTGEKVFLECVQDMDHENMFWYRQDPGLGLRLIYFSYDVKMKEKGDIPEGYSVSREKKERFSLILESASTNQTSMYLCASSLDLGSTNEKLFFGSGTQLSVL.

The gene calls are TRBV5-4 and TRBJ2-7; TRBD2 matches at 11 bases. This CDR3 has 17 amino acids. V lost 1 base and J lost 0; bases outside the gene matches: 6. Germline lookup yields CDR1 SGHNT and CDR2 YYREEE (reference sequence). As DNA, the CDR3 is TGTGCCAGCAGCTTGTGGAACCTAGCGGGGGGCTCCTACGAGCAGTACTTC. This gives the protein CASSLWNLAGGSYEQYF.

The V and J genes are TRBV28 and TRBJ2-7; TRBD2 agrees at 10 bases. The V gene end was trimmed by 3 bases and the J gene end by 1 base; junction bases not matched to a gene: 3. The CDR3 is made up of 15 amino acids. CDR1 is MDHEN, CDR2 SYDVKM, per germline. Here the CDR3 DNA reads TGTGCCAGCAGTTTTTCTAGCGGGGGTTCCTACGAGCAGTACTTC. Amino acid sequence: CASSFSSGGSYEQYF.

This chain uses TRBV6-4 with TRBJ2-1; 9 nucleotides line up with TRBD2. The length of the CDR3 is 15 residues. Germline-derived CDR1 and CDR2 are MRHNA and SNTAGT. V shed 3 bases and J 6 bases; nucleotides not matched to a gene: 6. In DNA, the CDR3 is TGTGCCAGCAGTGAGCGGGGGGGGCTGGCCAATGAGCAGTTCTTC. This encodes CASSERGGLANEQFF.

The genes are TRBV11-3 and TRBJ2-3; no reliable D call. This CDR3 spans 13 amino acids. Germline assignment: CDR1 SGHNT and CDR2 YENEEA. Trimming cost V 1 base and J 3 bases, with 5 bases left between them. CDR3 amino acids: CASSLGLTDTQYF. The CDR3 region has the DNA TGTGCCAGCAGCTTAGGTCTGACAGATACGCAGTATTTT.

The chain carries TRBV5-1 and TRBJ2-1; 15 nucleotides agree with TRBD2. The length of the CDR3 is 17 residues. After removal of 1 base from V and 9 bases from J, the junction contained 8 bases not matched to a gene. CDR1 is SGHRS and CDR2 is YFSETQ in the germline V gene. CDR3 loop: CASSLRGLAGGLAEQFF. The CDR3 DNA reads TGCGCCAGCAGCTTGCGAGGACTAGCGGGGGGGCTAGCTGAGCAGTTCTTC.

The CDR3 region is CASSPLAGGHEEQYF. The CDR3 DNA sequence: TGTGCCAGCAGCCCGCTAGCGGGGGGCCACGAGGAGCAGTACTTC. V gene TRBV5-6 combines with J gene TRBJ2-7; 11 positions match TRBD2. Germline CDR1 and CDR2: SGHDT and YYEEEE. There are 15 residues in the CDR3. The trim removed 4 bases at V and 7 bases at J, leaving 10 bases unmatched.

The gene calls are TRBV5-4 and TRBJ2-5; a possible D gene is TRBD2 (6 bases). Trimming removed 0 bases at V and 5 bases at J, with 14 bases between. The CDR3 runs to 15 residues. The V gene's germline CDR1 is SGHNT and CDR2 YYREEE (reference sequence). This CDR3 reads CASSLGLAGMETQYF. CDR3 DNA sequence: TGTGCCAGCAGCTTGGGCCTCGCGGGGATGGAGACCCAGTACTTC.

Here the CDR3 DNA reads TGTGCCAGCAGCTTATACCGGGGACAGGGGAACACTGAAGCTTTCTTT. Residues: CASSLYRGQGNTEAFF. The chain links TRBV7-9 to TRBJ1-1; 9 bases match TRBD1. This CDR3 contains 16 residues. Germline trimming cut 2 bases from V and 1 base from J; bases unmatched to any gene: 5. Germline values: CDR1 SEHNR, CDR2 FQNEAQ (reference sequence).

The V call is TRBV28, the J call TRBJ2-7; D is ambiguous. The CDR3 extends over 13 amino acids. CDR1 and CDR2 (germline): MDHEN, SYDVKM. With 5 bases removed from V and 3 bases from J, the gap between germline ends came to 11 bases. CDR3 residues: CASSPSQNYEQYF. Written as DNA, the CDR3 is TGTGCCAGCAGTCCATCACAGAACTACGAGCAGTACTTC.

The rearrangement joins TRBV7-6 to TRBJ1-1; D unclear. V gave up 0 bases and J gave up 2 bases, with 7 bases separating them. CDR1 is SGHVS and CDR2 is FNYEAQ in the germline V gene. The CDR3 covers 14 residues. In nucleotides, the CDR3 is TGTGCCAGCAGCTTAGCAGGCGGAAACACTGAAGCTTTCTTT. Its translation: CASSLAGGNTEAFF.

J is TRBJ1-2 and V is TRBV19; possibly TRBD1 for D (5 bases). The CDR3 is 13 residues long. V was trimmed by 5 bases and J by 5 bases, leaving 12 bases between them. From germline, CDR1 is LNHDA and CDR2 SQIVND (reference sequence). CDR3 residues: CASSVGTAYGYTF. For the CDR3, the DNA is TGTGCCAGTAGTGTCGGGACCGCGTATGGCTACACCTTC.

The CDR3 DNA follows: TGTGCCAGCAGCTCCGTAGGGGGAGAGGGTCAGCCCCAGCATTTT. It codes for CASSSVGGEGQPQHF. J is TRBJ1-5 and V is TRBV5-5, with D possibly matching TRBD1 (6 bases). The CDR3 totals 15 residues. The germline gives CDR1 SGHKS, CDR2 YYEKEE (reference sequence). The V end lost 3 bases, the J end lost 6 bases, and 16 bases lay between the germline ends.

J is TRBJ2-5 and V is TRBV9; unclear D gene. The CDR3 covers 15 residues. Germline CDR1 reads SGDLS; CDR2 reads YYNGEE. Trimming cost V 4 bases and J 2 bases, with 15 bases left between them. The CDR3: CASSQTTGSQETQYF. DNA of the CDR3: TGTGCCAGCAGCCAAACAACCGGCTCTCAAGAGACCCAGTACTTC. Looking up the rest from reference TRBV9 and TRBJ2-5 gives the full variable domain: DSGVTQTPKHLITATGQRVTLRCSPRSGDLSVYWYQQSLDQGLQFLIQYYNGEERAKGNILERFSAQQFPDLHSELNLSSLELGDSALYFCASSQTTGSQETQYFGPGTRLLVL.

The chain uses TRBV10-2 and TRBJ1-4; D is possibly TRBD1 (6 bases). CDR3 length: 14 residues. V was cut by 6 bases and J by 6 bases, with 14 bases left in between. CDR1 WSHSY and CDR2 SAAADI come from the germline V gene. The CDR3 DNA follows: TGCGCCAGCAGGAGGGGGGAAGGGTATGAAAAACTGTTTTTT. Amino acids: CASRRGEGYEKLFF.